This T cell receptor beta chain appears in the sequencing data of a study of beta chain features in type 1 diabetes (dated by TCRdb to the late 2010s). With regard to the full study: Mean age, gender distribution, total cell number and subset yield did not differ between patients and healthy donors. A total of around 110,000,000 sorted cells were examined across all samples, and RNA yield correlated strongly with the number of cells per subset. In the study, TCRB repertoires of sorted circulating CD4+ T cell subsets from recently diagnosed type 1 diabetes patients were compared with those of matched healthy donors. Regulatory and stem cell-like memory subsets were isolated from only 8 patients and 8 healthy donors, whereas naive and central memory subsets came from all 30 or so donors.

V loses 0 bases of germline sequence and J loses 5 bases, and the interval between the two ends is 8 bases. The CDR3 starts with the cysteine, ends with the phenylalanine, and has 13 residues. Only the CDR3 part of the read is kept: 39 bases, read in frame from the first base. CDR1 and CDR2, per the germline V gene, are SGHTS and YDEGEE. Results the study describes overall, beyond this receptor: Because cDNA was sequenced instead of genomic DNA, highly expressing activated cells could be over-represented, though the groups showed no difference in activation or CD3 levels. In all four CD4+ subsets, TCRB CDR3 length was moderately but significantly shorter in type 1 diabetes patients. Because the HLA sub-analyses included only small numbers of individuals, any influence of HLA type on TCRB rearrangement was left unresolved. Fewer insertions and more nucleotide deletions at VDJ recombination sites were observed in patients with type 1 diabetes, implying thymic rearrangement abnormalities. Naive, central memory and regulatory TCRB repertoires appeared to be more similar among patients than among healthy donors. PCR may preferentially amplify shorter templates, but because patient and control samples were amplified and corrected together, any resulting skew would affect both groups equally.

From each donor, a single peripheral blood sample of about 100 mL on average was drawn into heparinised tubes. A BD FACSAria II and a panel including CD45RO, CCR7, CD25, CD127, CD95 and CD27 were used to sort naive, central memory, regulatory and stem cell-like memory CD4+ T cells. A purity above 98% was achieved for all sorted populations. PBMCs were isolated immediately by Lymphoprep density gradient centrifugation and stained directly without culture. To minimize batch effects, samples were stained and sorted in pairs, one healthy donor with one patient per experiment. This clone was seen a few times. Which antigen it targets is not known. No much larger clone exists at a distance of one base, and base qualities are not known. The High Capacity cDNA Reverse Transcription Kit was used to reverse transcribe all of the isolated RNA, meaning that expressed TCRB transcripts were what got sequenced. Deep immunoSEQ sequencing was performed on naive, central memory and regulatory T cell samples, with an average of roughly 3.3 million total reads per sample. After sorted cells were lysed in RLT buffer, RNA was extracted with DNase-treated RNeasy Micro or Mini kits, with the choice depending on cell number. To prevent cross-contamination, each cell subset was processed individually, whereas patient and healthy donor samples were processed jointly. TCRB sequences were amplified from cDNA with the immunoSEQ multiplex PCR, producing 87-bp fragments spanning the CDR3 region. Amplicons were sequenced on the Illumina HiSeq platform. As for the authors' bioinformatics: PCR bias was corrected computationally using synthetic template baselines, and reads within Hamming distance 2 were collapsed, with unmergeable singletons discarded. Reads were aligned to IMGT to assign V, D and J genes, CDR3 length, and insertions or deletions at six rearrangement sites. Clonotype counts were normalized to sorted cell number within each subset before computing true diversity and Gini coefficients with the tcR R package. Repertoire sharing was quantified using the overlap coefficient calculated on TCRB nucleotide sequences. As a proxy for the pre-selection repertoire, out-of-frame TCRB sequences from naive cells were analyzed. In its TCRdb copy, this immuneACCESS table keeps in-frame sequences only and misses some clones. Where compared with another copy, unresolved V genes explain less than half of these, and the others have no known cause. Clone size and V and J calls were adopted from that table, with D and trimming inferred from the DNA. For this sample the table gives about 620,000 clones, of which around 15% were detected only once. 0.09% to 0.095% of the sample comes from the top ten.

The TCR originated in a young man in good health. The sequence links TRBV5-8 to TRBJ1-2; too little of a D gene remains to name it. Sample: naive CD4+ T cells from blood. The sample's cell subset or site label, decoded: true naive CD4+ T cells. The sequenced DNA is TGTGCCAGCAGCTTGGTTAGGAAGTATGGCTACACCTTC. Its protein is CASSLVRKYGYTF.